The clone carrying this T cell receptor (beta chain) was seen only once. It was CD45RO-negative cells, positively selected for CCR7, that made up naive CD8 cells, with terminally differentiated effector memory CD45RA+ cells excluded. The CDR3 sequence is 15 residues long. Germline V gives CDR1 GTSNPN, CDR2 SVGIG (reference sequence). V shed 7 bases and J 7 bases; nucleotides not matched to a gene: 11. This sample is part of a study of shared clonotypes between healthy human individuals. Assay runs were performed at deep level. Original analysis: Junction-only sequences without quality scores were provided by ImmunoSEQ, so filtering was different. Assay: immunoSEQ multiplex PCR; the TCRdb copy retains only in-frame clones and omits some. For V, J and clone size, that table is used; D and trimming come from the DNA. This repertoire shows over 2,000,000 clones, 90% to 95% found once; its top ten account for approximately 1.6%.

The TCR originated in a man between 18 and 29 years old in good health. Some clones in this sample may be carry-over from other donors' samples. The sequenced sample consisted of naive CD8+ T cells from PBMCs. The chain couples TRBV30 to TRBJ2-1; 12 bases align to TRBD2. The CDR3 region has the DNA TGTGCCTATACACAACTAGCGGGAGGAATTAATGAGCAGTTCTTC. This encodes CAYTQLAGGINEQFF.